This T cell receptor beta chain was captured by sequencing in a study of cytomegalovirus exposure and HLA in healthy donors. Study-level results: A classifier reportedly called cytomegalovirus status with high sensitivity and specificity. Later on, a genetic analysis was performed. It linked a missense variant in DCLRE1C with V- and J-gene trimming of TCR beta. For most TCR beta V segments, an earlier analysis put the productive rate at about 87% or about 30% of the time. In a later analysis, across HLA loci, associated TCR counts were highest for DRB1, lowest for HLA-C.

As to this clone: Its antigen remains unknown.

Vbeta (60) and Jbeta (13) primers were used in the PCR. Assay: immunoSEQ multiplex PCR; the TCRdb copy retains only in-frame clones and omits some. The sample carries about 130,000 clones, roughly 80% recorded once. This receptor was taken from a man aged 35 to 55 in good health and CMV-seronegative. What was sequenced was PBMCs.

The CDR3 nucleotides are TGTGCCAGCAGCTTAGGAGGGGGCGGCAATCAGCCCCAGCATTTT. It is translated as CASSLGGGGNQPQHF. The V gene is TRBV7-6, the J gene TRBJ1-5, with 7 positions matching TRBD1. Looked up from germline, CDR1 is SGHVS and CDR2 is FNYEAQ. Losses at the gene ends were 1 base for V and 2 bases for J; bases not matched to a gene: 2. The CDR3 is 15 residues long. Together with reference TRBV7-6 and TRBJ1-5, the CDR3 gives the full variable domain: GAGVSQSPRYKVTKRGQDVALRCDPISGHVSLYWYRQALGQGPEFLTYFNYEAQQDKSGLPNDRFSAERPEGSISTLTIQRTEQRDSAMYRCASSLGGGGNQPQHFGDGTRLSIL.